Listed below are T cell receptor beta chains from one sample, sequenced in a study of cytomegalovirus exposure and HLA in healthy donors. Clones were read by immunoSEQ multiplex PCR, and TCRdb kept only the in-frame ones, dropping some. Counted here are approximately 100,000 clones, 85% occurring once; the ten biggest clones make up 6.5% to 9%. The sequenced sample consisted of PBMCs. These receptors all come from a man aged 40-50 years in good health and CMV-seropositive. The CDR3 runs from the conserved cysteine through the conserved F or W. The D gene is left open where the match is weak. Clone size is given for some rows only: seen once, a few or many times, or a class if the clone is expanded.

>TRBD2|TRBV9|.|TRBJ2-3
CASSVGVAGGRGTDTQYF
TGTGCCAGCAGCGTAGGGGTAGCGGGGGGCCGTGGGACAGATACGCAGTATTTT
>TRBD1|TRBV18|.|TRBJ1-3
CASSRDRDRGPPGRNTIYF
TGTGCCAGCTCACGGGACCGGGACAGGGGGCCCCCTGGCCGAAACACCATATATTTT
>.|TRBV4-2|.|TRBJ1-2
CASSQDTQGNYGYTF
TGTGCCAGCAGCCAAGATACCCAGGGGAACTATGGCTACACCTTC
>TRBD2|TRBV7-9|.|TRBJ2-5
CSSSHLSGSSGETQYF
TGTTCCAGCAGCCACCTTAGCGGGAGTTCTGGAGAGACCCAGTACTTC
>.|TRBV7-9|.|TRBJ2-5
CASSLSSETQYF
TGTGCCAGCAGCTTATCCTCGGAGACCCAGTACTTC
>.|TRBV7-9|.|TRBJ2-2
CASSQGLAEERGGELFF
TGTGCCAGCAGCCAGGGACTGGCGGAGGAGCGTGGGGGGGAGCTGTTTTTT
>TRBD1|TRBV19|.|TRBJ1-4
CASSTNRGKRLFEKLFF
TGTGCCAGTAGTACCAACAGGGGAAAGAGGTTATTTGAAAAACTGTTTTTT
>TRBD1|TRBV10-3|.|TRBJ1-1
CAISSQGVATEAFF
TGTGCCATCAGCTCACAGGGGGTGGCCACTGAAGCTTTCTTT
>TRBD2|TRBV2|.|TRBJ2-5
CASRLGTSGGSYQETQYF
TGTGCCAGCAGACTCGGGACTAGCGGGGGATCGTACCAAGAGACCCAGTACTTC
>TRBD2|TRBV7-9|.|TRBJ2-7
CASTRIVGGIREQYF
TGTGCCAGCACCCGTATTGTCGGGGGGATTCGCGAGCAGTACTTC
>TRBD1|TRBV19|.|TRBJ2-5
CASTRTGGETQYF
TGTGCCAGTACCAGGACAGGGGGTGAGACCCAGTACTTC
>.|TRBV10-2|.|TRBJ2-1
CASSEGGEQFF
TGCGCCAGCAGTGAAGGAGGTGAGCAGTTCTTC
>.|TRBV5-1|.|TRBJ2-1
CASSLSAYNEQFF
TGCGCCAGCAGTCTGTCAGCCTACAATGAGCAGTTCTTC
>.|TRBV2|.|TRBJ1-2
CASSPQDNYGYTF
TGTGCCAGCAGTCCCCAGGATAACTATGGCTACACCTTC
>.|TRBV18|.|TRBJ1-2
CASSPLQSGYYGYTF
TGTGCCAGCTCACCACTACAATCGGGGTACTATGGCTACACCTTC
>.|TRBV20-1|.|TRBJ1-1
CSAEGSTEAFF
TGCAGTGCTGAAGGGAGCACTGAGGCTTTCTTT
>TRBD1|TRBV5-4|once|TRBJ2-7
CASSWDRATYEQYF
TGTGCCAGCAGCTGGGACAGGGCTACCTACGAGCAGTACTTC
>TRBD1|TRBV6-5|.|TRBJ2-1
CASSARGQGGNEQFF
TGTGCCAGCAGCGCCCGGGGACAGGGGGGCAATGAGCAGTTCTTC
>.|TRBV14|.|TRBJ2-3
CARDLEDTQYF
TGTGCCAGGGACTTGGAAGATACGCAGTATTTT
>TRBD1|TRBV4-2|.|TRBJ2-7
CASSQQTGGATVQYF
TGTGCCAGCAGCCAGCAGACAGGGGGCGCGACGGTGCAGTACTTC
>.|TRBV7-3|.|TRBJ1-4
CASSLRGLGTEKLFF
TGTGCCAGCAGCTTAAGGGGGCTAGGGACTGAAAAACTGTTTTTT
>TRBD2|TRBV7-6|.|TRBJ2-1
CASSLGLAGSSYNEQFF
TGTGCCAGCAGCTTAGGACTAGCGGGAAGCTCCTACAATGAGCAGTTCTTC
>TRBD1|TRBV6-5|once|TRBJ2-5
CASKGQGEETQYF
TGTGCCAGCAAGGGACAGGGGGAAGAGACCCAGTACTTC
>.|TRBV11-1|.|TRBJ1-6
CASSDRTVYNSPLHF
TGTGCCAGCAGCGACCGGACAGTTTATAATTCACCCCTCCACTTT
>TRBD2|TRBV7-2|.|TRBJ2-7
CASSSPSGTYEQYF
TGTGCCAGCAGCTCCCCTAGCGGGACCTACGAGCAGTACTTC
>TRBD1|TRBV25-1|.|TRBJ1-2
CAVQGSGYTF
TGTGCCGTACAGGGGTCTGGCTACACCTTC
>.|TRBV5-6|.|TRBJ2-3
CASSFGSTQYF
TGTGCCAGCAGCTTCGGGTCGACGCAGTATTTT
>TRBD1|TRBV30|.|TRBJ1-5
CAWNPGQPGQPQHF
TGTGCCTGGAACCCGGGACAGCCCGGTCAGCCCCAGCATTTT
>TRBD1|TRBV5-6|.|TRBJ1-4
CASSLVARGNEKLFF
TGTGCCAGCAGCTTGGTGGCCAGGGGGAATGAAAAACTGTTTTTT
>TRBD1|TRBV7-9|.|TRBJ1-2
CASGTTGMNYGYTF
TGTGCCAGCGGAACGACAGGGATGAACTATGGCTACACCTTC
>TRBD2|TRBV11-3|.|TRBJ2-2
CASSPPVAGLPLNTGELFF
TGTGCCAGCAGCCCTCCGGTAGCGGGGTTGCCCTTGAACACCGGGGAGCTGTTTTTT
>TRBD1|TRBV11-2|once|TRBJ1-2
CASSLSRQGEDYGYTF
TGTGCCAGCAGCTTAAGCCGACAGGGGGAGGACTATGGCTACACCTTC
>TRBD1|TRBV11-3|.|TRBJ2-5
CASSSRTGFRQETQYF
TGTGCCAGCAGCTCGAGGACAGGTTTCCGTCAAGAGACCCAGTACTTC
>.|TRBV6-5|.|TRBJ1-2
CASRSSGIYGYTF
TGTGCCAGCAGATCCTCCGGGATCTATGGCTACACCTTC
>.|TRBV28|.|TRBJ2-1
CASSRGPDSEQFF
TGTGCCAGCAGTCGTGGACCAGACAGTGAGCAGTTCTTC
>.|TRBV28|once|TRBJ2-5
CASSSPSDSRQYF
TGTGCCAGCAGTTCGCCTTCGGACTCAAGACAGTACTTC
>TRBD2|TRBV7-2|.|TRBJ2-5
CASSFTSGRAGAETQYF
TGTGCCAGCAGCTTTACTAGCGGAAGAGCAGGAGCGGAGACCCAGTACTTC
>.|TRBV18|.|TRBJ1-4
CASSPLRGAGEKLFF
TGTGCCAGCTCACCCCTTCGGGGGGCGGGTGAAAAACTGTTTTTT
>TRBD2|TRBV30|.|TRBJ2-5
CAWKTGTSVGETQYF
TGTGCCTGGAAAACCGGGACTAGCGTGGGTGAGACCCAGTACTTC
>TRBD2|TRBV7-9|.|TRBJ2-1
CAGTQRELGNEQFF
TGTGCCGGAACTCAGCGGGAGTTAGGCAATGAGCAGTTCTTC
>.|TRBV12-5|.|TRBJ2-2
CASGLTLSTGELFF
TGTGCTAGTGGTTTGACCCTGAGCACCGGGGAGCTGTTTTTT
>TRBD1|TRBV5-6|.|TRBJ1-1
CASSLWDRERRAFF
TGTGCCAGCAGCTTATGGGACAGGGAGAGGAGAGCTTTCTTT
>TRBD1|TRBV10-3|.|TRBJ2-7
CAIRTQDRGLEQYF
TGTGCCATCAGGACCCAAGACAGGGGTTTAGAGCAGTACTTC
>.|TRBV6-4|.|TRBJ1-6
CASKESHNSPLHF
TGTGCCAGCAAGGAGAGCCATAATTCACCCCTCCACTTT
>TRBD1|TRBV10-3|.|TRBJ1-2
CAISAGTGNYGYTF
TGTGCCATCAGTGCCGGGACAGGGAACTATGGCTACACCTTC
>.|TRBV4-1|.|TRBJ1-1
CASSQTGTEAFF
TGCGCCAGCAGCCAGACGGGAACTGAAGCTTTCTTT
>TRBD1|TRBV6-1|.|TRBJ1-2
CASSGQGLNGYTF
TGTGCCAGCAGTGGACAGGGGTTGAATGGCTACACCTTC
>TRBD1|TRBV5-1|once|TRBJ2-3
CASSPQGAMDTQYF
TGCGCCAGCAGCCCACAGGGGGCAATGGATACGCAGTATTTT
>TRBD2|TRBV5-4|.|TRBJ2-5
CASSLVALAGDLETQYF
TGTGCCAGCAGCTTGGTGGCCCTAGCGGGAGATTTGGAGACCCAGTACTTC
>.|TRBV7-8|.|TRBJ1-1
CASSLVSGAGEAFF
TGTGCCAGCAGCTTAGTGTCAGGGGCGGGTGAAGCTTTCTTT
>TRBD1|TRBV2|.|TRBJ2-3
CASYRTGTDTQYF
TGTGCCAGCTACCGGACAGGGACAGATACGCAGTATTTT
>.|TRBV14|.|TRBJ2-1
CASSPRYNEQFF
TGTGCCAGCAGCCCACGGTACAATGAGCAGTTCTTC
>.|TRBV11-3|.|TRBJ1-3
CATTISAGGAGNTIYF
TGTGCCACCACTATCAGTGCCGGAGGAGCTGGAAACACCATATATTTT
>.|TRBV6-5|.|TRBJ2-2
CASSYRSFGGELFF
TGTGCCAGCAGTTACCGCTCCTTCGGCGGGGAGCTGTTTTTT
>.|TRBV11-3|.|TRBJ2-7
CASSFGETYEQYF
TGTGCCAGCAGCTTCGGGGAAACCTACGAGCAGTACTTC
>.|TRBV19|.|TRBJ1-4
CASSTGRGSNEKLFF
TGTGCCAGTAGTACCGGCAGGGGTTCAAATGAAAAACTGTTTTTT
>.|TRBV11-3|.|TRBJ2-7
CASSPTGYEQYF
TGTGCCAGCAGCCCCACAGGCTACGAGCAGTACTTC